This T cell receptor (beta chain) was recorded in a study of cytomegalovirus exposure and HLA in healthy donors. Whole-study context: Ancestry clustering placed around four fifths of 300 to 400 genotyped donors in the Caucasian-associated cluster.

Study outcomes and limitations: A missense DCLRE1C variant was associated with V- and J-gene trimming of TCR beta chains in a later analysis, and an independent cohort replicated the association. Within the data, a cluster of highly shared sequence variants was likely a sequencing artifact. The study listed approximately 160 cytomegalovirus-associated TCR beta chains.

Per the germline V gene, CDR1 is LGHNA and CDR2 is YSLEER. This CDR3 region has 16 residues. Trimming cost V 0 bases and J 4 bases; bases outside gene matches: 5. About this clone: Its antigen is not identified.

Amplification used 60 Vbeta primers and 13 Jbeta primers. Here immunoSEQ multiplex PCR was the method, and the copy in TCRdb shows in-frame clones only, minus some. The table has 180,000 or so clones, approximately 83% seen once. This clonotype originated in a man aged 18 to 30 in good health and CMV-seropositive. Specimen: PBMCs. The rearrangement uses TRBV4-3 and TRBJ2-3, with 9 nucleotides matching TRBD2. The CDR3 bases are TGCGCCAGCAGCCAAGAGCGGGGGGGAGGGCCAGATACGCAGTATTTT. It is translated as CASSQERGGGPDTQYF.